This T cell receptor beta chain derives from a study of T cells after yellow fever vaccination. At the level of the study: For low cell numbers, libraries were made with SMART-Seq v4 Ultra Low Input. Study observations and caveats: Clonotypes appearing in both CD4 and CD8 compartments existed, and their share was small. Post-booster repertoires contained most primary-vaccination clones again (approximately 95% CD4, 88% CD8).

In this sample, this clonotype turned up a few times. The antigen is unknown. Germline V lookup: CDR1 DFQATT, CDR2 SNEGSKA (reference sequence). The CDR3 extends over 14 amino acids. V lost 3 bases to trimming and J lost 6 bases; unmatched junction nucleotides: 3. TCRdb reprocessed the 5' RACE reads with MiXCR, giving one entry per CDR3 protein. The sample carries about 350,000 distinct CDR3 sequences, roughly 7.5% recorded once. This sequence was found in a man between 18 and 35 years old who received the YFV17D yellow fever vaccine. The genes are TRBV20-1 and TRBJ1-5, with 12 bases matching TRBD1. Source: PBMCs, taken about 41 days after the first yellow fever vaccination. The CDR3 bases are TGCAGTGCTAGGGGACAGGGGGCCGGTCAGCCCCAGCATTTT. This gives the protein CSARGQGAGQPQHF.